This entry is about one T cell receptor (beta chain). Germline loops: CDR1 LGHDT, CDR2 YNNKEL (reference sequence). The CDR3 is 13 amino acids. The ends were cut back, 4 bases at V and 4 bases at J, with 10 bases in the middle. Using immunoSEQ multiplex PCR, the repertoire was profiled, and TCRdb retains in-frame clones only, with some absent. Seen here are a few hundred thousand clones, about four fifths observed once, and the top ten hold under 11%. The data belong to a study of blood T cell repertoires in COVID-19. Sequencing was performed on peripheral blood. The V and J genes are TRBV3-1 (or the pseudogene TRBV3-2) and TRBJ1-1; D not certain. This TCR derives from a woman aged 80 or older with acute or convalescent COVID-19. The CDR3 DNA reads as TGTGCCAGCAGCCCAGTGGAGGGCACTGAAGCTTTCTTT. Its protein product is CASSPVEGTEAFF.